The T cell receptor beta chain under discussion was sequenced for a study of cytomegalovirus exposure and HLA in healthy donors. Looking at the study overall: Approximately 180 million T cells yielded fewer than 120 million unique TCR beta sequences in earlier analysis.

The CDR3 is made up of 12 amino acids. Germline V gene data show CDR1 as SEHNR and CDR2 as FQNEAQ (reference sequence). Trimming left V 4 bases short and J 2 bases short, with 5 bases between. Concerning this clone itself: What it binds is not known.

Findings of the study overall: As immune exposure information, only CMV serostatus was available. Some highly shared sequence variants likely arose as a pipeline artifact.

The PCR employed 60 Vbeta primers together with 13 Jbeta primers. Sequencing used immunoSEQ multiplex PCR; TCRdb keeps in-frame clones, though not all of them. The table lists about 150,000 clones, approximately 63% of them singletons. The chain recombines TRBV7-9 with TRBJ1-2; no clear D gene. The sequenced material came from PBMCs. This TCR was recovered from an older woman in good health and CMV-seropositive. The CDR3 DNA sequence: TGTGCCAGCAGCTACACAAACTATGGCTACACCTTC. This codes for CASSYTNYGYTF.